These 27 T cell receptor beta chains originate from one sample sequenced in a study of OX40 agonist ivuxolimab in advanced cancers. TCRdb's table, derived via immunoSEQ multiplex PCR, lists solely in-frame clones and lacks some. The sample lists around 74,000 clones, less than 85% seen once, with roughly 0.53% in the top ten. The sample was CD4+ or CD8+ T cells sorted from blood, taken in a trial of the OX40 agonist ivuxolimab. These receptors originate from an adult with an advanced solid tumor such as melanoma, head and neck, liver or kidney cancer.

This clone was detected only once. The rearrangement joins TRBV6-5 to TRBJ1-1, with D maybe TRBD1 (6 bases). Trimming removed 6 bases from V and 5 bases from J, with 19 bases in between. There are 15 residues in the CDR3. The germline V gene has CDR1 MNHEY and CDR2 SVGAGI. As DNA, the CDR3 is TGTGCCAGCAGACGGGTTCGGCAGGGGAATACTGAAGCTTTCTTT. Amino acid sequence: CASRRVRQGNTEAFF.

The V gene is TRBV18, the J gene TRBJ2-3, with 8 positions matching TRBD1. V was clipped by 2 bases and J by 1 base; unmatched bases: 5. CDR1 is KGHSH, CDR2 LQKENI, per germline. This CDR3 spans 16 amino acids. CDR3 sequence reads: CASSPIGQGGTDTQYF. The CDR3 DNA sequence: TGTGCCAGCTCACCAATAGGACAGGGCGGCACAGATACGCAGTATTTT.

This clone was observed a handful of times. The chain is built from TRBV30 and TRBJ1-2; possibly TRBD1 for D (5 bases). Trimming left V 1 base short and J 2 bases short, with 5 bases between. The length of the CDR3 is 12 residues. Per the germline V gene, CDR1 is GTSNPN and CDR2 is SVGIG (reference sequence). The DNA of the CDR3 is TGTGCCTGGAGTGCAGGGAACTATGGCTACACCTTC. Protein product: CAWSAGNYGYTF.

The chain employs TRBV11-1 and TRBJ2-5; 9 bases line up with TRBD2. With V trimmed by 3 bases and J by 2 bases, 10 bases remained unmatched. CDR1 is SGHAT, CDR2 FQDESV, per germline (reference sequence). This CDR3 is 17 amino acids long. Written as DNA, the CDR3 is TGTGCCAGCAGCTTTGGCCGTAGCGGGGGTTTTCAAGAGACCCAGTACTTC. The encoded protein is CASSFGRSGGFQETQYF.

The rearrangement joins TRBV4-3 to TRBJ2-3; maybe TRBD1 (6 bases). Trimming cost V 0 bases and J 4 bases, with 26 bases left between them. The germline gives CDR1 LGHNA, CDR2 YSLEER. The CDR3 has 20 residues. In nucleotides, the CDR3 is TGCGCCAGCAGCCAAGATCCCCCTAGACAGGCCCCCTCAGTGTCAGATACGCAGTATTTT. Protein sequence: CASSQDPPRQAPSVSDTQYF.

This clone was counted between two and nine times. The rearrangement links TRBV27 to TRBJ2-1; D may match TRBD1 or TRBD2 (6 bases each). This CDR3 has 16 residues. In germline, CDR1 is MNHEY, CDR2 SMNVEV (reference sequence). Trimming pared 1 base from V and 7 bases from J, leaving 17 bases between. CDR3 protein: CASSLFGGPRVNEQFF. The CDR3, as DNA: TGTGCCAGCAGTTTATTTGGGGGGCCCCGGGTGAATGAGCAGTTCTTC.

This clone was observed a handful of times. This chain connects TRBV7-3 to TRBJ1-5; D may be TRBD1 (5 bases). Germline CDR1 reads SGHTA; CDR2 reads FQGTGA. The CDR3 runs 15 residues. V lost 6 bases and J lost 1, with 13 bases in between. CDR3 residues: CASSLDGGSNQPQHF. The CDR3 DNA sequence: TGTGCCAGCAGTCTCGACGGGGGGAGCAATCAGCCCCAGCATTTT.

The chain combines TRBV27 with TRBJ2-4; D possibly corresponds to TRBD2 (5 bases). CDR3 length: 15 residues. CDR1 is MNHEY and CDR2 is SMNVEV in the germline V gene (reference sequence). Trimming took 3 bases from V and 2 from J, leaving 11 bases between them. The DNA for the CDR3 is TGTGCCAGCAGTTTTGGGGTCGGGACCAAAAACATTCAGTACTTC. It translates to CASSFGVGTKNIQYF.

The chain couples TRBV5-4 to TRBJ2-5; D gene ambiguous. Trimming took off 0 bases at V and 3 bases at J, with 12 bases between the two ends. Germline V lookup: CDR1 SGHNT, CDR2 YYREEE (reference sequence). The CDR3 consists of 15 residues. CDR3 region: CASSLVSGMKETQYF. The CDR3 nucleotides read TGTGCCAGCAGCTTGGTATCCGGAATGAAAGAGACCCAGTACTTC. Drawing the rest from reference TRBV5-4 and TRBJ2-5, the complete variable domain is ETGVTQSPTHLIKTRGQQVTLRCSSQSGHNTVSWYQQALGQGPQFIFQYYREEENGRGNFPPRFSGLQFPNYSSELNVNALELDDSALYLCASSLVSGMKETQYFGPGTRLLVL.

The gene calls are TRBV27 and TRBJ2-3, with 12 bases identical to TRBD2. The CDR3 has 17 residues. The germline V gene has CDR1 MNHEY and CDR2 SMNVEV (reference sequence). V gave up 3 bases and J gave up 0 bases; unmatched junction bases: 4. The CDR3 region has the DNA TGTGCCAGCAGTTTTCGGACTAGCGGGACTAGCACAGATACGCAGTATTTT. This sequence encodes CASSFRTSGTSTDTQYF.

About this clone itself: Its ends do not fully match the called genes, so a read error is possible. The J gene is TRBJ1-2, the V gene TRBV11-2; the match to TRBD1 covers 11 bases. The CDR3 runs 14 residues. Germline CDR1 SGHAT, CDR2 FQNNGV. CDR3 protein: CASSQSSDRGLSSF. The CDR3 nucleotides read TGTGCCAGCAGCCAAAGTTCGGACAGGGGGCTCTCCAGCTTC.

The gene calls are TRBV5-6 and TRBJ1-2; D not resolved. Germline loops: CDR1 SGHDT, CDR2 YYEEEE. V was clipped by 1 base and J by 4 bases, with 14 bases between them. The length of the CDR3 is 15 residues. CDR3 in amino acids: CASSLSSGKSYGYTF. The CDR3 coding sequence is TGTGCCAGCAGCTTGTCCTCGGGGAAATCCTATGGCTACACCTTC.

A single count supports this clone. This chain links TRBV28 with TRBJ2-7; tentative D call: TRBD1 (7 bases). Germline CDR1 reads MDHEN; CDR2 reads SYDVKM. The CDR3 length is 15 residues. V dropped 6 bases and J dropped 7 bases, with 22 bases sitting between them. The CDR3 here is CASRQLGAGGREQYF. The CDR3 DNA reads as TGTGCCAGCAGACAGCTCGGTGCAGGGGGGCGTGAGCAGTACTTC.

The rearrangement joins TRBV18 to TRBJ1-4, with 7 bases aligning to TRBD1. The germline V gene has CDR1 KGHSH and CDR2 LQKENI. The CDR3 has 12 residues. Trimming cost V 3 bases and J 8 bases; bases outside gene matches: 0. The CDR3 DNA reads as TGTGCCAGCTCACCGGACAGGGAAAAACTGTTTTTT. This encodes CASSPDREKLFF.

The V and J genes are TRBV5-1 and TRBJ2-3; TRBD1 aligns across 7 bases. V shed 3 bases, J shed 2 bases, and the junction held 6 bases outside the gene matches. Germline values: CDR1 SGHRS, CDR2 YFSETQ. The CDR3 totals 15 residues. In DNA form, the CDR3 reads TGCGCCAGCAGCTCGCCGGGACAGCTCACAGATACGCAGTATTTT. The encoded protein is CASSSPGQLTDTQYF.

This chain connects TRBV19 to TRBJ1-5, with 10 bases aligning to TRBD1. Germline V lookup: CDR1 LNHDA, CDR2 SQIVND (reference sequence). The CDR3 consists of 13 residues. V shed 8 bases, J shed 7 bases, and the junction held 5 bases outside the gene matches. The CDR3 loop is CASEDRGGQPQHF. As DNA, the CDR3 is TGTGCCAGTGAGGACAGGGGGGGGCAGCCCCAGCATTTT.

Only one count was recorded for this clone. This sequence joins TRBV19 and TRBJ1-2; TRBD1 agrees at 7 bases. CDR1 is LNHDA and CDR2 is SQIVND in the germline V gene (reference sequence). Germline trimming cut 3 bases from V and 0 bases from J; bases unmatched to any gene: 10. The CDR3 covers 17 residues. The CDR3 spells CASSMAAGGNTNYGYTF. The CDR3, as DNA: TGTGCCAGTAGTATGGCGGCAGGGGGTAACACTAACTATGGCTACACCTTC.

This rearrangement joins TRBV5-1 to TRBJ2-3; D perhaps matches TRBD2 (6 bases). The CDR3 runs 16 residues. Trimming took off 0 bases at V and 4 bases at J, with 15 bases between the two ends. Germline V gene data show CDR1 as SGHRS and CDR2 as YFSETQ. CDR3 sequence (DNA): TGCGCCAGCAGCTTGGGACTAGGATTTGGCGCAGATACGCAGTATTTT. Its protein product is CASSLGLGFGADTQYF.

This chain joins TRBV18 and TRBJ1-4; 9 positions agree with TRBD1. This CDR3 is 14 amino acids long. The germline gives CDR1 KGHSH, CDR2 LQKENI. The junction had 3 bases not matched to a gene; V was cut back by 3 bases and J by 7 bases. The CDR3 here is CASSPTGGGEKLFF. DNA for the CDR3: TGTGCCAGCTCACCCACAGGGGGCGGTGAAAAACTGTTTTTT.

This sequence joins TRBV18 and TRBJ2-5; 7 positions agree with TRBD2. The V gene's germline CDR1 is KGHSH and CDR2 LQKENI. The CDR3 spans 17 residues. J gave up 1 base and V 0 bases, and 8 bases lay outside the gene matches. This CDR3 is CASSPPRSGVIQETQYF. The CDR3 DNA is TGTGCCAGCTCACCACCGAGGAGCGGGGTGATCCAAGAGACCCAGTACTTC.

The chain recombines TRBV9 with TRBJ2-5; D is perhaps TRBD1 (6 bases). This CDR3 is built from 12 residues. Trimming pared 3 bases from V and 9 bases from J, leaving 12 bases between. CDR1 and CDR2 (germline): SGDLS, YYNGEE. Here the CDR3 DNA reads TGTGCCAGCAGCGACAGGGTAGGGGCCCAGTACTTC. Its protein product is CASSDRVGAQYF.

The V gene is TRBV9, the J gene TRBJ2-3, with D hard to call. V was shortened by 4 bases and J by 4 bases, with 13 bases between the two germline ends. Germline lookup yields CDR1 SGDLS and CDR2 YYNGEE. The CDR3 runs 14 residues. CDR3 DNA: TGTGCCAGCAGCCCCCAGGTTGGCGCAGATACGCAGTATTTT. Protein sequence: CASSPQVGADTQYF.

This clone was counted only a few times. This chain joins TRBV5-1 and TRBJ2-1; D may be TRBD1 (5 bases). The CDR3 spans 13 residues. V was pared by 4 bases and J by 7 bases, with 12 bases between. CDR1 SGHRS and CDR2 YFSETQ come from the germline V gene. The CDR3 reads CASSTQGMNEQFF. The CDR3 DNA reads TGCGCCAGCAGCACCCAGGGAATGAATGAGCAGTTCTTC. Full variable domain (remainder filled in from reference TRBV5-1 and TRBJ2-1): KAGVTQTPRYLIKTRGQQVTLSCSPISGHRSVSWYQQTPGQGLQFLFEYFSETQRNKGNFPGRFSGRQFSNSRSEMNVSTLELGDSALYLCASSTQGMNEQFFGPGTRLTVL.

This sequence joins TRBV7-3 and TRBJ2-7, with D perhaps given as TRBD1 or TRBD2 (5 bases each). Germline loops: CDR1 SGHTA, CDR2 FQGTGA. V was shortened by 5 bases and J by 4 bases, with 12 bases between the two germline ends. The CDR3 sequence is 13 residues long. The chain's CDR3 is CASSLVEGYEQYF. The CDR3 region has the DNA TGTGCCAGCAGCCTAGTAGAGGGGTACGAGCAGTACTTC. The full variable domain, in which reference TRBV7-3 and TRBJ2-7 provide the parts outside the CDR3, is GAGVSQTPSNKVTEKGKYVELRCDPISGHTALYWYRQSLGQGPEFLIYFQGTGAADDSGLPNDRFFAVRPEGSVSTLKIQRTERGDSAVYLCASSLVEGYEQYFGPGTRLTVT.

The V gene is TRBV7-8, the J gene TRBJ2-1; D possibly corresponds to TRBD2 (6 bases). The ends were cut back, 2 bases at V and 8 bases at J, with 28 bases in the middle. This CDR3 spans 19 amino acids. Germline CDR1 SGHVS, CDR2 FQNEAQ. CDR3 region: CASSLRSLVGERAGDEQFF. The CDR3 DNA reads as TGTGCCAGCAGCTTAAGATCACTCGTCGGGGAACGAGCGGGCGATGAGCAGTTCTTC.

This clone has a handful of counts. The V and J genes are TRBV27 and TRBJ1-3; 7 bases are shared with TRBD1. Germline V gene data show CDR1 as MNHEY and CDR2 as SMNVEV (reference sequence). There are 15 residues in the CDR3. V lost 7 bases and J lost 0; bases outside the gene matches: 6. Here the CDR3 reads CASKADRYSGNTIYF. The CDR3 DNA sequence: TGTGCCAGCAAAGCGGACAGGTACTCTGGAAACACCATATATTTT.

The chain uses TRBV7-3 and TRBJ2-3; possible D gene TRBD2, 6 bases. Trimming cost V 5 bases and J 4 bases, with 13 bases left between them. The CDR3 is 14 residues long. Germline CDR1 and CDR2: SGHTA and FQGTGA. CDR3 in DNA: TGTGCCAGCAGCCGCGGGGTGGGGGCAGATACGCAGTATTTT. Its translation is CASSRGVGADTQYF.